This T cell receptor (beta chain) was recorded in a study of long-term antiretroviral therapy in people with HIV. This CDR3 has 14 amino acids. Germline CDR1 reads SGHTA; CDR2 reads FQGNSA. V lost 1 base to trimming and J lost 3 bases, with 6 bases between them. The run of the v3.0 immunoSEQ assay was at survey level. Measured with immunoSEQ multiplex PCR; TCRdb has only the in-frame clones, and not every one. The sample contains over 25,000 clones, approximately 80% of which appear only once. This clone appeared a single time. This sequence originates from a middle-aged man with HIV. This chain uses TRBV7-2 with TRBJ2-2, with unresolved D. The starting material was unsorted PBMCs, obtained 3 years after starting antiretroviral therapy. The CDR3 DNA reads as TGTGCCAGCAGCTTAGTTCGGGACACCGGGGAGCTGTTTTTT. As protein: CASSLVRDTGELFF.